This T cell receptor (beta chain) was found in a study of technical replicates of blood from a few donors. TCRdb's copy holds only in-frame clones and misses some; the assay was immunoSEQ multiplex PCR. The data show roughly 62,000 clones, about 95% seen once. The origin of this receptor is a human donor in good health. Some clones in this sample may be carry-over from other donors' samples. Sequenced input: PBMCs.

Here the CDR3 reads CASSSYLDRAVYEQYF. DNA of the CDR3: TGCGCCAGCAGCTCCTACCTCGACAGGGCCGTTTACGAGCAGTACTTC. This chain uses TRBV5-1 with TRBJ2-7, with 7 bases matching TRBD1. The ends lost 3 bases at V and 4 bases at J; junction bases unmatched: 13. CDR1 is SGHRS, CDR2 YFSETQ, per germline. The CDR3 runs to 16 residues.